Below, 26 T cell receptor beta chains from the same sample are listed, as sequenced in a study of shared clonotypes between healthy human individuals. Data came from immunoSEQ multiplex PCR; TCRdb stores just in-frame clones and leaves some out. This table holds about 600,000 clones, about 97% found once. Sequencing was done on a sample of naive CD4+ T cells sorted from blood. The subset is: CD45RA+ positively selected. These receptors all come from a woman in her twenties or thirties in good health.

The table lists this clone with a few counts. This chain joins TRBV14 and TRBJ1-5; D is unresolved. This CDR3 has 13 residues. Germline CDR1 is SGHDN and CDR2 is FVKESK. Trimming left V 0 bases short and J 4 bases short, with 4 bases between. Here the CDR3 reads CASSQDQNQPQHF. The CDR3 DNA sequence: TGTGCCAGCAGCCAAGATCAGAATCAGCCCCAGCATTTT.

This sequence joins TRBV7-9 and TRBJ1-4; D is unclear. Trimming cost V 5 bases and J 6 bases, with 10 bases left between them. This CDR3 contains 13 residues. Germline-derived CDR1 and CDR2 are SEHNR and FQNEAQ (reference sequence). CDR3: CASSLLAYEKLFF. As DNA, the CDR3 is TGTGCCAGCAGCCTCCTGGCCTATGAAAAACTGTTTTTT.

The CDR3 nucleotides are TGTGCCAGCAGCGTGGGGATGACGCGGAGTATGAACACTGAAGCTTTCTTT. This gives the protein CASSVGMTRSMNTEAFF. This chain joins TRBV9 and TRBJ1-1; D is undetermined. Germline lookup yields CDR1 SGDLS and CDR2 YYNGEE. V was pared by 2 bases and J by 0 bases, with 17 bases between. The CDR3 is 17 amino acids. Looking up the rest from reference TRBV9 and TRBJ1-1 gives the full variable domain: DSGVTQTPKHLITATGQRVTLRCSPRSGDLSVYWYQQSLDQGLQFLIQYYNGEERAKGNILERFSAQQFPDLHSELNLSSLELGDSALYFCASSVGMTRSMNTEAFFGQGTRLTVV.

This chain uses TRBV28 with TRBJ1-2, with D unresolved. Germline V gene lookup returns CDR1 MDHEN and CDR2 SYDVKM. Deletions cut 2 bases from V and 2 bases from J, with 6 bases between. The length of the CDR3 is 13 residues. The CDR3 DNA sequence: TGTGCCAGCAGTTTAGAAGGGAACTATGGCTACACCTTC. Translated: CASSLEGNYGYTF.

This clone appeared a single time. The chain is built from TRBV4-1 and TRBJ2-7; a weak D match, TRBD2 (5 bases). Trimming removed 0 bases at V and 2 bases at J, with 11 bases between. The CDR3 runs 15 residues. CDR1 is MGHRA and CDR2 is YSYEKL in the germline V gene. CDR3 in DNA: TGCGCCAGCAGCCAAGATAAGCGGACCACCTACGAGCAGTACTTC. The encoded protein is CASSQDKRTTYEQYF.

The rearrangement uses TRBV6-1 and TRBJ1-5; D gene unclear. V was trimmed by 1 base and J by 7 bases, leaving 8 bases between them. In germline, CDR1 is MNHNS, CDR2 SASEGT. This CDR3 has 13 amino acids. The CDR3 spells CASSEVGRQPQHF. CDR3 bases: TGTGCCAGCAGTGAAGTAGGACGCCAGCCCCAGCATTTT.

The CDR3 DNA reads as TGCGCCAGCAGCTTTGACCGCTGGGGGAATGAGCAGTTCTTC. It yields the protein CASSFDRWGNEQFF. The chain links TRBV5-1 to TRBJ2-1, with D perhaps given as TRBD1 or TRBD2 (5 bases each). CDR3 length equals 14 residues. Trimming took 2 bases from V and 7 from J, leaving 13 bases between them. CDR1 is SGHRS and CDR2 is YFSETQ in the germline V gene.

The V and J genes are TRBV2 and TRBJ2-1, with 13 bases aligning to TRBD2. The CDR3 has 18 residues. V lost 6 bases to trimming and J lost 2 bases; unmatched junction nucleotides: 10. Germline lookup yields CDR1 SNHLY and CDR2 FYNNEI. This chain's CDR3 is CASSLTRLAGGPYNEQFF. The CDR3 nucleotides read TGTGCCAGCAGCCTGACACGACTAGCGGGAGGCCCCTACAATGAGCAGTTCTTC.

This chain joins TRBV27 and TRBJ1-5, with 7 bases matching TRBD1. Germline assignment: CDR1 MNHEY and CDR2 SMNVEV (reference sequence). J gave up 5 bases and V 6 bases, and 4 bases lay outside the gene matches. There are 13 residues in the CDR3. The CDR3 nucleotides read TGTGCCAGCAGAGTCAGGGGGGATCAGCCCCAGCATTTT. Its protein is CASRVRGDQPQHF.

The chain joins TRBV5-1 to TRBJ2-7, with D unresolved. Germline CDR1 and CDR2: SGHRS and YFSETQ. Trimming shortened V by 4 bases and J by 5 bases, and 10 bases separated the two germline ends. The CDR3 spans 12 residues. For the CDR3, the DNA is TGCGCCAGCAGCCTTCCATTGAACGAGCAGTACTTC. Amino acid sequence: CASSLPLNEQYF. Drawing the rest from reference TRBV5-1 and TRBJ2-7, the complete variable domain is KAGVTQTPRYLIKTRGQQVTLSCSPISGHRSVSWYQQTPGQGLQFLFEYFSETQRNKGNFPGRFSGRQFSNSRSEMNVSTLELGDSALYLCASSLPLNEQYFGPGTRLTVT.

The CDR3 sequence is CASSPITQGHYEQYF. CDR3 DNA sequence: TGCGCCAGCAGCCCCATAACCCAGGGCCACTACGAGCAGTACTTC. The chain couples TRBV5-1 to TRBJ2-7; D perhaps matches TRBD1 (5 bases). CDR3 size: 15 residues. V was cut by 4 bases and J by 3 bases, with 17 bases left in between. Germline V gene sequence: CDR1 SGHRS, CDR2 YFSETQ. Looking up the rest from reference TRBV5-1 and TRBJ2-7 gives the full variable domain: KAGVTQTPRYLIKTRGQQVTLSCSPISGHRSVSWYQQTPGQGLQFLFEYFSETQRNKGNFPGRFSGRQFSNSRSEMNVSTLELGDSALYLCASSPITQGHYEQYFGPGTRLTVT.

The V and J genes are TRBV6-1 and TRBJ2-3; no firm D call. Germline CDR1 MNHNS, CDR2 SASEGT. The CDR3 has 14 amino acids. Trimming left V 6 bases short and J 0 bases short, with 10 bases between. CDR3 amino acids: CASRLLSSTDTQYF. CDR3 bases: TGTGCCAGCAGATTGCTTTCTAGCACAGATACGCAGTATTTT.

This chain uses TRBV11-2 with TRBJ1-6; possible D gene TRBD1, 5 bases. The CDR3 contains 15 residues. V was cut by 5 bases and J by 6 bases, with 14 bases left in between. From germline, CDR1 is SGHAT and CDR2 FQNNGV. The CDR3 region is CASSPLTGVNSPLHF. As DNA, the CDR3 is TGTGCCAGCAGCCCGCTTACGGGGGTTAATTCACCCCTCCACTTT.

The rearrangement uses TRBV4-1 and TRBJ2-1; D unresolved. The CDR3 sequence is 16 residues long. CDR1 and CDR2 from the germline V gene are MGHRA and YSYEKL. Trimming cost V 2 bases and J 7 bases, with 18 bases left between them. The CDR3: CASSQLGTRVKNEQFF. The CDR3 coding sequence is TGCGCCAGCAGCCAACTGGGAACCCGAGTAAAAAATGAGCAGTTCTTC.

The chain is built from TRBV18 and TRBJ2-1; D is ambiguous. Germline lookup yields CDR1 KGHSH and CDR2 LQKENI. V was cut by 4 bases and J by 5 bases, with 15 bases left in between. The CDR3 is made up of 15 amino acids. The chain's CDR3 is CASSLRTFADNEQFF. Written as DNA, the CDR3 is TGTGCCAGCTCACTCAGGACCTTTGCGGACAATGAGCAGTTCTTC.

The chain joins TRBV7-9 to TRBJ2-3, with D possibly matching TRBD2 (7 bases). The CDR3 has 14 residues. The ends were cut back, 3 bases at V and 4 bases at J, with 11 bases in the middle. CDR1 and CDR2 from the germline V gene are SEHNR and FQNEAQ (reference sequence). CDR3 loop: CASSFGRGADTQYF. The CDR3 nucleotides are TGTGCCAGCAGCTTTGGGAGGGGGGCAGATACGCAGTATTTT.

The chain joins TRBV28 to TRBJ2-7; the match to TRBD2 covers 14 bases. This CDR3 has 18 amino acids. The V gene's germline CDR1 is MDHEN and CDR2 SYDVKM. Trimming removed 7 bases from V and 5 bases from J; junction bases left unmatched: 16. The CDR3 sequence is CASTNPGTGTSGSDEQYF. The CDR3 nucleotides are TGTGCCAGCACCAACCCCGGGACAGGGACTAGCGGGAGCGACGAGCAGTACTTC.

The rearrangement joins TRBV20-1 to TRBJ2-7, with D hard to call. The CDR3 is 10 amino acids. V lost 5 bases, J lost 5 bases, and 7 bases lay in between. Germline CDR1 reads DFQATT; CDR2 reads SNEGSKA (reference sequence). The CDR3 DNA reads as TGCAGTGCTCTCCTTAACGAGCAGTACTTC. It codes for CSALLNEQYF.

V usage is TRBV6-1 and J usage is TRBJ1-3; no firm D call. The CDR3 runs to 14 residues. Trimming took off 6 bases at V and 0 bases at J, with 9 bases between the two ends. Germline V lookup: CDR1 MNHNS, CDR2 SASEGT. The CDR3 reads CASRPVFSGNTIYF. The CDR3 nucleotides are TGTGCCAGCAGACCAGTCTTCTCTGGAAACACCATATATTTT.

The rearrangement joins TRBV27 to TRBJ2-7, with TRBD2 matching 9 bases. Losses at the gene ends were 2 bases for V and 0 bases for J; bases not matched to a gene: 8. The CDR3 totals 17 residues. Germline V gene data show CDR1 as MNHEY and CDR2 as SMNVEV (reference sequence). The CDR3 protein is CASSLTVVGLASYEQYF. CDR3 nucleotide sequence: TGTGCCAGCAGTTTAACGGTTGTGGGACTAGCCTCCTACGAGCAGTACTTC.

As DNA, the CDR3 is TGTGCCAGCAGTACGAACAGGGGACGGGGCTATGGCTACACCTTC. This translates into CASSTNRGRGYGYTF. The rearrangement uses TRBV28 and TRBJ1-2; 7 nucleotides align to TRBD1. Germline values: CDR1 MDHEN, CDR2 SYDVKM. This CDR3 has 15 residues. Germline trimming cut 5 bases from V and 4 bases from J; bases unmatched to any gene: 10.

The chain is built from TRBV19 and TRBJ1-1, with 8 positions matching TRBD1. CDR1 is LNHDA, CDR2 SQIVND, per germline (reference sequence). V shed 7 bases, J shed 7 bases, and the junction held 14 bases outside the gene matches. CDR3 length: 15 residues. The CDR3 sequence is CASNYQGAPNHEAFF. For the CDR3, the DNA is TGTGCCAGTAACTACCAGGGGGCTCCTAACCATGAAGCTTTCTTT. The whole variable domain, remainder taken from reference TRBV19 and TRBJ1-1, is DGGITQSPKYLFRKEGQNVTLSCEQNLNHDAMYWYRQDPGQGLRLIYYSQIVNDFQKGDIAEGYSVSREKKESFPLTVTSAQKNPTAFYLCASNYQGAPNHEAFFGQGTRLTVV.

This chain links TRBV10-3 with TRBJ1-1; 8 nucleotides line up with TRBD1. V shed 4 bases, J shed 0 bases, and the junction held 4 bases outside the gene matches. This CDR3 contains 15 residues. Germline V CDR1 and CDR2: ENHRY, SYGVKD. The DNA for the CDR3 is TGTGCCATCAGTGGGACAGGGCAGATGAACACTGAAGCTTTCTTT. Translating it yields CAISGTGQMNTEAFF.

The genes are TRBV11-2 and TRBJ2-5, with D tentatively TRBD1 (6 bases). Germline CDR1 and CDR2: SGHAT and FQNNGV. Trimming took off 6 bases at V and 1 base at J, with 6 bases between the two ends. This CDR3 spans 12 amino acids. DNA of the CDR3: TGTGCCAGCAGGGGGGCCCAAGAGACCCAGTACTTC. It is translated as CASRGAQETQYF.

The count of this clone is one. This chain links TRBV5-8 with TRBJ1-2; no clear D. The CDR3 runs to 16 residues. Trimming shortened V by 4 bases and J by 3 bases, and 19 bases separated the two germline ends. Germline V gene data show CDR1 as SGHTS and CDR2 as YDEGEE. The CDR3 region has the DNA TGTGCCAGCAGCCATCTCGGATCGGCATCCTACTATGGCTACACCTTC. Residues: CASSHLGSASYYGYTF.

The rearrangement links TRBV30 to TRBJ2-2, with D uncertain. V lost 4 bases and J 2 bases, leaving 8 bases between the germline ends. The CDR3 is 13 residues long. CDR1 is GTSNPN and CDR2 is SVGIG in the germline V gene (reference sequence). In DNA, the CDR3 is TGTGCCTGGAATCGGCTCAACACCGGGGAGCTGTTTTTT. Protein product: CAWNRLNTGELFF.